Given below is one T cell receptor (beta chain) in context. Its antigen remains unidentified. These data are taken from a study of chemoradiotherapy in HPV16-positive cancers. Findings and limits, study-wide: During treatment, candidate HPV-specific clones and E7-related motifs expanded in tumor. Functional assays defining HPV-specific T cells used only a couple of HPV16-positive patients.

Samples were taken several times over chemoradiotherapy. TCRdb's table, derived via immunoSEQ multiplex PCR, lists solely in-frame clones and lacks some. The sample holds some 34,000 clones, about 85% seen once. J gave up 11 bases and V 4 bases, and 10 bases lay outside the gene matches. The CDR3 loop spans 13 amino acids. From germline, CDR1 is KGHSH and CDR2 LQKENI. The source was blood, collected from a patient who underwent chemoradiotherapy. The clonotype comes from a human donor with HPV-associated anogenital cancer. The V call is TRBV18, the J call TRBJ1-1; TRBD1 matches 7 bases. The CDR3 loop is CASSRDTGEEAFF. The CDR3 DNA sequence: TGTGCCAGCTCACGAGATACAGGGGAAGAGGCTTTCTTT.